The 22 T cell receptor beta chains in this list originate from one sample, sequenced in a study of shared clonotypes between healthy human individuals. Profiled with immunoSEQ multiplex PCR; TCRdb holds only in-frame clones, not every one. The sample contains about 1.1 million clones, roughly 80% of which appear only once. Specimen: memory CD4+ T cells from PBMCs. Indicated subset: CD45RA-negative fraction. These receptors were obtained from a man between 18 and 29 years old in good health. Some clones in this sample may be carry-over from other donors' samples.

The rearrangement joins TRBV7-3 to TRBJ2-6, with D possibly being TRBD1 or TRBD2 (7 bases each). The CDR3 runs 17 residues. From germline, CDR1 is SGHTA and CDR2 FQGTGA. V dropped 2 bases and J dropped 2 bases, with 13 bases sitting between them. CDR3 loop: CASSLLGGGAGANVLTF. The CDR3 DNA sequence: TGTGCCAGCAGCTTATTGGGAGGGGGCGCTGGGGCCAACGTCCTGACTTTC.

Concerning this clone: This specimen includes other DNA sequences encoding the same CDR3. The chain is built from TRBV6-5 and TRBJ2-7; TRBD2 matches 8 bases. V was pared by 4 bases and J by 1 base, with 6 bases of the junction left unmatched. Germline V gene data show CDR1 as MNHEY and CDR2 as SVGAGI. The CDR3 is 15 residues long. CDR3 coding DNA: TGTGCCAGCAGTTCACTCACTAGCGGATCCTACGAGCAGTACTTC. Amino acid sequence: CASSSLTSGSYEQYF.

The rearrangement joins TRBV2 to TRBJ2-5, with TRBD1 matching 9 bases. CDR3 length equals 15 residues. V lost 4 bases to trimming and J lost 4 bases; unmatched junction nucleotides: 7. Germline V lookup: CDR1 SNHLY, CDR2 FYNNEI. The CDR3 nucleotides are TGTGCCAGCAGTGGATTTCCGGGACAGGGAGAGACCCAGTACTTC. This encodes CASSGFPGQGETQYF.

The J gene is TRBJ2-7, the V gene TRBV5-1, with D possibly TRBD2 on 6 matching bases. Trimming removed 1 base from V and 6 bases from J, with 14 bases in between. This CDR3 spans 14 amino acids. CDR1 SGHRS and CDR2 YFSETQ come from the germline V gene. CDR3 nucleotide sequence: TGCGCCAGCAGCTTGTTCGGAGGGGAAGTCGAGCAGTACTTC. Translation gives CASSLFGGEVEQYF.

The chain recombines TRBV6-1 with TRBJ2-4, with D possibly being TRBD1 (6 bases). Germline CDR1 and CDR2: MNHNS and SASEGT. The CDR3 sequence is 14 residues long. The V end was cut by 8 bases, the J end by 2 bases, with 13 bases between. The CDR3 sequence: CASEGQITKNIQYF. The DNA of the CDR3 is TGTGCCAGCGAGGGACAAATCACCAAAAACATTCAGTACTTC.

The V gene is TRBV28, the J gene TRBJ1-2; TRBD1 is a possible D gene (5 bases). In germline, CDR1 is MDHEN, CDR2 SYDVKM. This CDR3 region has 13 residues. CDR3 sequence (DNA): TGTGCGGGGAGACGAGGTGGGGGCTATGGCTACACCTTC. As protein: CAGRRGGGYGYTF.

The chain combines TRBV6-5 with TRBJ2-7; D could derive from TRBD1 or TRBD2 (5 bases each). CDR3 size: 16 residues. Germline-derived CDR1 and CDR2 are MNHEY and SVGAGI. The V end lost 4 bases, the J end lost 0 bases, and 16 bases lay between the germline ends. The CDR3 reads CASSSHTGTYSYEQYF. The CDR3 nucleotides read TGTGCCAGCAGTTCCCATACCGGGACCTACTCCTACGAGCAGTACTTC.

This clone was found once. In the same sample, other DNA sequences code for this CDR3. V gene TRBV2 combines with J gene TRBJ2-1; 8 bases fit TRBD2. The CDR3 covers 14 residues. Germline V lookup: CDR1 SNHLY, CDR2 FYNNEI. The junction had 6 bases not matched to a gene; V was cut back by 8 bases and J by 3 bases. The CDR3 DNA reads TGTGCCAGCCTGGGGCTAGCGGGCTACAATGAGCAGTTCTTC. This gives the protein CASLGLAGYNEQFF. Full variable domain (outside the CDR3, taken from reference TRBV2 and TRBJ2-1): EPEVTQTPSHQVTQMGQEVILRCVPISNHLYFYWYRQILGQKVEFLVSFYNNEISEKSEIFDDQFSVERPDGSNFTLKIRSTKLEDSAMYFCASLGLAGYNEQFFGPGTRLTVL.

This chain links TRBV5-1 with TRBJ1-3, with TRBD1 identical over 7 bases. Germline CDR1 is SGHRS and CDR2 is YFSETQ. The CDR3 has 15 amino acids. Germline trimming cut 6 bases from V and 0 bases from J; bases unmatched to any gene: 6. CDR3 protein: CASKEGQDSGNTIYF. CDR3 nucleotides: TGCGCCAGCAAAGAAGGACAGGACTCTGGAAACACCATATATTTT.

The J gene is TRBJ1-3, the V gene TRBV9; D remains ambiguous. The V gene lost 6 bases and the J gene lost 0 bases, with 13 bases spanning the gap. The CDR3 totals 15 residues. CDR1 is SGDLS, CDR2 YYNGEE, per germline. The DNA of the CDR3 is TGTGCCAGCACCCTAGACTCCTACTCTGGAAACACCATATATTTT. Its translation: CASTLDSYSGNTIYF.

The chain employs TRBV6-6 and TRBJ2-7, with D possibly matching TRBD1 (5 bases). Per the germline V gene, CDR1 is MNHNY and CDR2 is SVGAGI (reference sequence). V shed 5 bases and J shed 0 bases, with 11 bases lying between them. This CDR3 has 14 residues. The CDR3 loop reads CASSIDSSSYEQYF. The CDR3 DNA is TGTGCCAGCAGTATTGACAGTAGCTCCTACGAGCAGTACTTC.

The rearrangement links TRBV7-3 to TRBJ2-1, with 12 bases that match TRBD2. The CDR3 covers 16 residues. V dropped 5 bases and J dropped 2; count of bases not matched to a gene: 4. The germline V gene encodes CDR1 SGHTA and CDR2 FQGTGA. CDR3 coding DNA: TGTGCCAGCAGCCCGACTAGCGGGAGTGCCTACAATGAGCAGTTCTTC. It specifies CASSPTSGSAYNEQFF.

The rearrangement joins TRBV7-3 to TRBJ1-2, with D possibly matching TRBD1 (5 bases). The CDR3 has 16 amino acids. CDR1 and CDR2 (germline): SGHTA, FQGTGA. V was pared by 1 base and J by 6 bases, with 18 bases between. The CDR3 coding sequence is TGTGCCAGCAGCTTAATGGGTTCCGGGGGAGGGGATGGCTACACCTTC. It encodes CASSLMGSGGGDGYTF.

This clone was recorded only once. The rearrangement joins TRBV14 to TRBJ2-1, with 7 bases aligning to TRBD1. This CDR3 has 19 residues. Trimming at V came to 4 bases and at J to 1 base, leaving 16 bases not matched to a gene. Germline lookup yields CDR1 SGHDN and CDR2 FVKESK. In nucleotides, the CDR3 is TGTGCCAGCAGCCGAAGAACCCTCGCGACAGGGTTTTCCTACAATGAGCAGTTCTTC. It specifies CASSRRTLATGFSYNEQFF.

This clone was counted only a few times. V usage is TRBV4-2 and J usage is TRBJ1-1, with 9 nucleotides matching TRBD1. The CDR3 runs to 17 residues. V shed 1 base and J 5 bases; nucleotides not matched to a gene: 11. Germline CDR1 reads LGHNA; CDR2 reads YNFKEQ. The CDR3 spells CASSQVSQGARGTEAFF. The CDR3 nucleotides read TGTGCCAGCAGCCAAGTTTCACAGGGGGCAAGAGGGACTGAAGCTTTCTTT.

The chain couples TRBV9 to TRBJ1-1; D is unclear. Per germline, CDR1 SGDLS and CDR2 YYNGEE. Trimming left V 0 bases short and J 4 bases short, with 7 bases between. The CDR3 extends over 13 amino acids. For the CDR3, the DNA is TGTGCCAGCAGCGTAGCCCGGGGCACTGAAGCTTTCTTT. Protein product: CASSVARGTEAFF.

This chain joins TRBV7-2 and TRBJ2-3; the match to TRBD1 covers 8 bases. This CDR3 contains 15 residues. Germline CDR1 reads SGHTA; CDR2 reads FQGNSA. The ends lost 4 bases at V and 3 bases at J; junction bases unmatched: 6. In nucleotides, the CDR3 is TGTGCCAGCAGCTCCGGGACAGGAAGGACAGATACGCAGTATTTT. Translation gives CASSSGTGRTDTQYF.

The rearrangement uses TRBV18 and TRBJ2-7; D uncertain. Trimming stripped 3 bases from V and 3 bases from J, with 18 bases between. CDR3 size: 16 residues. In germline, CDR1 is KGHSH, CDR2 LQKENI. The CDR3 reads CASSPSGAEPFYEQYF. CDR3 bases: TGTGCCAGCTCACCTAGTGGCGCGGAGCCCTTCTACGAGCAGTACTTC.

This clone was observed a single time. The gene calls are TRBV7-8 and TRBJ1-5, with TRBD1 matching over 12 bases. The junction had 7 bases not matched to a gene; V was cut back by 0 bases and J by 1 base. CDR3 length equals 19 residues. Germline lookup yields CDR1 SGHVS and CDR2 FQNEAQ. The CDR3 sequence: CASSLAGDRGRTSNQPQHF. Written as DNA, the CDR3 is TGTGCCAGCAGCTTAGCTGGGGACAGGGGGCGAACAAGCAATCAGCCCCAGCATTTT.

This clone was observed once. This chain connects TRBV30 to TRBJ2-1; 11 bases are a match to TRBD2. Trimming removed 5 bases from V and 9 bases from J; junction bases left unmatched: 6. The CDR3 sequence is 13 residues long. Germline lookup yields CDR1 GTSNPN and CDR2 SVGIG (reference sequence). CDR3 loop: CAWGSGRASEQFF. CDR3 DNA: TGTGCCTGGGGTAGCGGGAGGGCCAGTGAGCAGTTCTTC.

With regard to this clone: Other DNA variants within this sample encode the same CDR3. V and J are TRBV7-8 and TRBJ1-5; D is unresolved. The CDR3 runs 16 residues. In germline, CDR1 is SGHVS, CDR2 FQNEAQ. The V end was cut by 1 base, the J end by 4 bases, with 14 bases between. The CDR3: CASSLGGRVGNQPQHF. Here the CDR3 DNA reads TGTGCCAGCAGCTTAGGAGGGCGGGTGGGGAATCAGCCCCAGCATTTT.

V usage is TRBV5-1 and J usage is TRBJ2-7; TRBD1 is a possible D gene (5 bases). Germline CDR1 reads SGHRS; CDR2 reads YFSETQ. Trimming removed 2 bases at V and 5 bases at J, with 8 bases between. This CDR3 spans 12 amino acids. DNA of the CDR3: TGCGCCAGCAGCTTCTCAGGGAACGAGCAGTACTTC. Translated, it gives CASSFSGNEQYF.